The source of this TCR beta chain is a study of T cell responses to AZD1222 COVID-19 vaccine. The protocol was immunoSEQ multiplex PCR, while the TCRdb copy is restricted to in-frame clones and leaves out a portion. The sample lists about 140,000 clones; 90% were seen once. V dropped 5 bases and J dropped 4 bases, with 6 bases sitting between them. The germline V gene encodes CDR1 LNHDA and CDR2 SQIVND (reference sequence). The CDR3 is 12 residues long. This clonotype was sampled from an adult in good health. The material sequenced was peripheral blood, taken on day 0 of AZD1222 vaccination. V usage is TRBV19 and J usage is TRBJ1-5; D is uncertain. The CDR3 DNA reads as TGTGCCAGTAGTTTGGGAAATCAGCCCCAGCATTTT. Protein: CASSLGNQPQHF.